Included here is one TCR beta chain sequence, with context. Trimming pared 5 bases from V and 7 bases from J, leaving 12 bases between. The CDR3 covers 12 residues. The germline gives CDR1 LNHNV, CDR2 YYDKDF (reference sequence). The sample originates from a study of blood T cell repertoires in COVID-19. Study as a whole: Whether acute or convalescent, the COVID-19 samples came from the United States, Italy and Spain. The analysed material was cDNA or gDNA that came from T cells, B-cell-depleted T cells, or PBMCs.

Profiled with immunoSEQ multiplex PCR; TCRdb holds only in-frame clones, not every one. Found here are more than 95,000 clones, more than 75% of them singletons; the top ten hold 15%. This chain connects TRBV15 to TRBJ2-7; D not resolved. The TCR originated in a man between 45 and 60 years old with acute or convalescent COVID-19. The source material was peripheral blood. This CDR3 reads CATSLVSGEQYF. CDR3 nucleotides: TGTGCCACCAGCTTGGTGTCGGGTGAGCAGTACTTC.